This T cell receptor (beta chain) was profiled in a study of blood T cell repertoires in COVID-19. Assay: immunoSEQ multiplex PCR; the TCRdb copy retains only in-frame clones and omits some. The sample holds tens of thousands of clones; 80% to 90% are singletons and the top ten take less than 2.5%. V lost 5 bases to trimming and J lost 5 bases, with 7 bases between them. CDR1 MNHEY and CDR2 SVGAGI come from the germline V gene. This CDR3 has 12 amino acids. The sequence came from a woman in her 70s with COVID-19, enrolled during active disease. The sequenced sample consisted of peripheral blood. This chain joins TRBV6-5 and TRBJ1-5; D is ambiguous. In nucleotides, the CDR3 is TGTGCCAGCAGTACTGCTGATCAGCCCCAGCATTTT. Translating gives CASSTADQPQHF.